Shown below are 7 T cell receptor beta chains from a single sample sequenced in a study of Ad26.COV2.S vaccination and SARS-CoV-2 variants. The repertoire was sequenced with immunoSEQ multiplex PCR; TCRdb's copy has only in-frame clones and lacks some. The data contain about 400,000 clones, roughly four fifths of them singletons. Treatment given: around 19 received Ad26.COV2.S at low or high dose, single or two shots; roughly 5 received placebo; per-sample allocation not given. Sample collection was performed on day 63 after the first vaccine or placebo injection. The sequenced sample was peripheral blood, obtained in a trial of Ad26.COV2.S vaccine versus placebo. These receptors originate from a person aged 18-60 years who received the Ad26.COV2.S COVID-19 vaccine or a placebo.

This rearrangement joins TRBV10-3 to TRBJ1-1; TRBD1 aligns across 11 bases. Germline trimming cut 11 bases from V and 4 bases from J; bases unmatched to any gene: 6. Germline CDR1 reads ENHRY; CDR2 reads SYGVKD. CDR3 length: 13 amino acids. The CDR3 nucleotides read TGTGCCGTAGGTGGGACAGGGGGCACTGAAGCTTTCTTT. This translates into CAVGGTGGTEAFF.

CDR3 sequence: CASSFEAGSKVEAFF. The CDR3 nucleotides read TGTGCCAGCAGCTTCGAGGCAGGCTCAAAGGTAGAGGCTTTCTTT. The rearrangement uses TRBV7-9 and TRBJ1-1; D not certain. From germline, CDR1 is SEHNR and CDR2 FQNEAQ (reference sequence). CDR3 size: 15 residues. V lost 3 bases, J lost 11 bases, and 22 bases lay in between.

The chain recombines TRBV5-1 with TRBJ2-3; 7 bases are shared with TRBD2. CDR1 SGHRS and CDR2 YFSETQ come from the germline V gene. The CDR3 has 16 residues. The V and J ends lost 4 bases and 6 bases, in that order; junction bases with no gene match: 14. CDR3 bases: TGCGCCAGCAGCCGAAGACTAGCTCGGGCGGAGGATACGCAGTATTTT. Amino acids: CASSRRLARAEDTQYF.

This clone has a handful of counts. The chain has TRBV30 and TRBJ1-2; unclear D gene. V was pared by 5 bases and J by 3 bases, with 13 bases between. CDR3 length equals 13 residues. The V gene's germline CDR1 is GTSNPN and CDR2 SVGIG (reference sequence). CDR3 in amino acids: CAWGNLNHYGYTF. CDR3 DNA: TGTGCCTGGGGGAACTTGAATCACTATGGCTACACCTTC.

The gene calls are TRBV19 and TRBJ1-5, with D maybe TRBD1 (5 bases). This CDR3 has 14 amino acids. Germline CDR1 is LNHDA and CDR2 is SQIVND (reference sequence). The V gene lost 5 bases and the J gene lost 5 bases, with 13 bases spanning the gap. The CDR3 DNA is TGTGCCAGTAGTGTTGGACACCTTTATCAGCCCCAGCATTTT. Amino acid sequence: CASSVGHLYQPQHF.

The chain is built from TRBV4-1 and TRBJ1-2, with unresolved D. The CDR3 has 18 amino acids. Germline V CDR1 and CDR2: MGHRA, YSYEKL. V gave up 2 bases and J gave up 3 bases, with 22 bases separating them. The CDR3 sequence is CASSQMPPPNSAHYGYTF. The DNA for the CDR3 is TGCGCCAGCAGCCAAATGCCCCCCCCCAATAGTGCACACTATGGCTACACCTTC.

This clone was counted a single time. The chain combines TRBV5-5 with TRBJ2-2; D might be TRBD1 (6 bases). Trimming cost V 4 bases and J 5 bases, with 6 bases left between them. Germline V gene sequence: CDR1 SGHKS, CDR2 YYEKEE (reference sequence). The CDR3 length is 12 residues. Written as DNA, the CDR3 is TGTGCCAGCAGCCAGGGGACCGGGGAGCTGTTTTTT. This encodes CASSQGTGELFF.